This entry features one TCR beta chain sequence. These data are taken from a study of T cell responses to AZD1222 COVID-19 vaccine. Unmatched junction bases numbered 1, after V lost 2 bases and J lost 4 bases. The CDR3 spans 14 residues. Germline V CDR1 and CDR2: MNHEY, SMNVEV (reference sequence). Clones were sequenced by immunoSEQ multiplex PCR, and TCRdb holds only the in-frame ones, with some missing. The sample has tens of thousands of clones, approximately 88% seen once. Specimen: peripheral blood, collected on day 0 of AZD1222 vaccination. The chain uses TRBV27 and TRBJ2-3, with 9 positions matching TRBD2. This TCR was sampled from an adult in good health. The CDR3 DNA sequence: TGTGCCAGCAGTTTAGGCGGGGGGGCAGATACGCAGTATTTT. This encodes CASSLGGGADTQYF.